These 30 T cell receptor beta chains originate from one sample sequenced in a study of cytomegalovirus exposure and HLA in healthy donors. Primers for the PCR totalled 60 Vbeta and 13 Jbeta. Here immunoSEQ multiplex PCR was the method, and the copy in TCRdb shows in-frame clones only, minus some. The sample has 100,000 to 150,000 clones; about 80% are singletons. The sequenced sample consisted of PBMCs. All receptors come from a man aged 18-30 years in good health and CMV-seronegative.

This sequence joins TRBV7-2 and TRBJ1-2; TRBD1 is a possible D gene (5 bases). V shed 1 base and J shed 0 bases, with 18 bases lying between them. There are 18 residues in the CDR3. Germline values: CDR1 SGHTA, CDR2 FQGNSA. CDR3 protein: CASSLEVASRVTNYGYTF. The CDR3 bases are TGTGCCAGCAGCTTAGAGGTGGCCAGCAGGGTAACTAACTATGGCTACACCTTC.

V usage is TRBV7-9 and J usage is TRBJ2-2, with 9 bases that match TRBD1. Germline V gene lookup returns CDR1 SEHNR and CDR2 FQNEAQ (reference sequence). CDR3 length equals 16 residues. Trimming removed 6 bases from V and 4 bases from J; junction bases left unmatched: 9. CDR3 DNA: TGTGCCAGCAGTTTCCGGGACAGGGAAGGCACCGGGGAGCTGTTTTTT. It specifies CASSFRDREGTGELFF.

The V and J genes are TRBV6-1 and TRBJ2-3; a possible D gene is TRBD2 (6 bases). V lost 7 bases and J 0 bases, leaving 14 bases between the germline ends. Germline loops: CDR1 MNHNS, CDR2 SASEGT. The CDR3 spans 15 residues. The CDR3 reads CASTHLGGSTDTQYF. CDR3 nucleotide sequence: TGTGCCAGCACTCACCTCGGAGGGAGCACAGATACGCAGTATTTT.

The genes are TRBV7-2 and TRBJ1-6, with a tentative D call TRBD1 (5 bases). The germline CDR1 and CDR2 sequences are SGHTA and FQGNSA. This CDR3 is built from 15 residues. V lost 5 bases, J lost 7 bases, and 15 bases lay in between. The CDR3 DNA follows: TGTGCCAGCAGCACCGGACAAAATAACAATTCACCCCTCCACTTT. Translating it yields CASSTGQNNNSPLHF.

This clone counts as medium-sized. The genes are TRBV2 and TRBJ2-1, with D unclear. V was shortened by 8 bases and J by 4 bases, with 21 bases between the two germline ends. The CDR3 is made up of 16 amino acids. The germline gives CDR1 SNHLY, CDR2 FYNNEI. The CDR3 bases are TGTGCCAGCGCTTCCCCCACTCCAGCGCCTTACAATGAGCAGTTCTTC. Amino acids: CASASPTPAPYNEQFF.

This chain joins TRBV29-1 and TRBJ1-1; no clear D gene. From germline, CDR1 is SQVTM and CDR2 ANQGSEA. The CDR3 totals 12 residues. The V and J ends lost 6 bases and 5 bases respectively, with 13 bases between them. In DNA form, the CDR3 reads TGCAGCGTCCTAAACTCGGGTACTGAAGCTTTCTTT. Translation: CSVLNSGTEAFF. Full variable domain (outside the CDR3, taken from reference TRBV29-1 and TRBJ1-1): SAVISQKPSRDICQRGTSLTIQCQVDSQVTMMFWYRQQPGQSLTLIATANQGSEATYESGFVIDKFPISRPNLTFSTLTVSNMSPEDSSIYLCSVLNSGTEAFFGQGTRLTVV.

This rearrangement joins TRBV5-1 to TRBJ2-1; 9 bases align to TRBD1. The germline gives CDR1 SGHRS, CDR2 YFSETQ. The junction had 12 bases not matched to a gene; V was cut back by 7 bases and J by 4 bases. CDR3 length equals 16 residues. CDR3 loop: CASLRDGTGPYNEQFF. CDR3 nucleotides: TGCGCCAGCTTAAGGGATGGGACAGGGCCATACAATGAGCAGTTCTTC.

This sequence joins TRBV27 and TRBJ2-1; D is uncertain. Germline CDR1 reads MNHEY; CDR2 reads SMNVEV (reference sequence). This CDR3 has 14 amino acids. V shed 3 bases and J shed 0 bases, with 6 bases lying between them. DNA of the CDR3: TGTGCCAGCAGTTTTTCGAGCTCCTACAATGAGCAGTTCTTC. Protein sequence: CASSFSSSYNEQFF.

This chain links TRBV6-5 with TRBJ1-4; no firm D call. The CDR3 has 15 amino acids. Germline V gene data show CDR1 as MNHEY and CDR2 as SVGAGI. V was shortened by 6 bases and J by 3 bases, with 14 bases between the two germline ends. CDR3 nucleotides: TGTGCCAGCAGAACCTCGGGTCCGGCTAATGAAAAACTGTTTTTT. Translated, it gives CASRTSGPANEKLFF.

The chain joins TRBV7-9 to TRBJ2-5; TRBD2 matches 12 bases. The trim removed 3 bases at V and 4 bases at J, leaving 9 bases unmatched. CDR3 length: 17 residues. CDR1 is SEHNR and CDR2 is FQNEAQ in the germline V gene (reference sequence). The CDR3 spells CASSLGLAGGRGETQYF. In DNA form, the CDR3 reads TGTGCCAGCAGCTTGGGACTAGCGGGCGGGCGGGGAGAGACCCAGTACTTC.

The chain combines TRBV5-1 with TRBJ2-7, with 8 bases fitting TRBD1. The V and J ends lost 1 base and 7 bases, in that order; junction bases with no gene match: 7. Germline V gene lookup returns CDR1 SGHRS and CDR2 YFSETQ. The CDR3 spans 14 residues. Here the CDR3 DNA reads TGCGCCAGCAGCTTGATTCAGGGGGCGCCTGAGCAGTACTTC. Protein: CASSLIQGAPEQYF.

This clone was counted a single time. The rearrangement joins TRBV10-3 to TRBJ2-1, with D unclear. This CDR3 is built from 11 residues. Germline loops: CDR1 ENHRY, CDR2 SYGVKD. Trimming took off 1 base at V and 10 bases at J, with 5 bases between the two ends. CDR3 in amino acids: CAISEWQEQFF. The CDR3 DNA sequence: TGTGCCATCAGTGAGTGGCAGGAGCAGTTCTTC.

This clone was picked up a small number of times. V and J are TRBV27 and TRBJ2-5; D perhaps matches TRBD1 (6 bases). Germline V gene data show CDR1 as MNHEY and CDR2 as SMNVEV (reference sequence). The CDR3 is made up of 16 amino acids. The ends were cut back, 6 bases at V and 4 bases at J, with 21 bases in the middle. The CDR3 DNA follows: TGTGCCAGCAGCCCGGGACACCCTTCCTCGGGAGAGACCCAGTACTTC. Protein: CASSPGHPSSGETQYF.

The chain uses TRBV11-2 and TRBJ1-2; D not resolved. Trimming removed 1 base from V and 8 bases from J, with 11 bases in between. This CDR3 is built from 13 residues. CDR1 is SGHAT and CDR2 is FQNNGV in the germline V gene. This chain's CDR3 is CASSLGGGIGYTF. In DNA form, the CDR3 reads TGTGCCAGCAGCTTAGGTGGCGGGATCGGCTACACCTTC.

This chain joins TRBV6-4 and TRBJ2-2; 12 bases line up with TRBD2. Germline CDR1 is MRHNA and CDR2 is SNTAGT. With V trimmed by 4 bases and J by 5 bases, 14 bases remained unmatched. The CDR3 covers 19 residues. The CDR3 nucleotides are TGTGCCAGCAGTGGTTCCTCCATAACTAGCGGGGGGCGAACCGGGGAGCTGTTTTTT. It is translated as CASSGSSITSGGRTGELFF.

The CDR3: CASSGDSPYEQYF. As DNA, the CDR3 is TGTGCCAGCAGTGGGGACAGTCCCTACGAGCAGTACTTC. This chain connects TRBV2 to TRBJ2-7; 7 bases map to TRBD1. Germline trimming cut 4 bases from V and 2 bases from J; bases unmatched to any gene: 2. The CDR3 loop spans 13 amino acids. CDR1 is SNHLY, CDR2 FYNNEI, per germline. The whole variable domain, filled in from reference TRBV2 and TRBJ2-7, reads EPEVTQTPSHQVTQMGQEVILRCVPISNHLYFYWYRQILGQKVEFLVSFYNNEISEKSEIFDDQFSVERPDGSNFTLKIRSTKLEDSAMYFCASSGDSPYEQYFGPGTRLTVT.

Concerning this clone itself: Other DNA sequences in the sample encode the same CDR3. The chain links TRBV6-5 to TRBJ1-4; D not resolved. V lost 2 bases to trimming and J lost 8 bases, with 15 bases between them. The germline gives CDR1 MNHEY, CDR2 SVGAGI. The CDR3 has 15 amino acids. CDR3 sequence (DNA): TGTGCCAGCAGTTACGAATCGGCCCGGAGGGAAAAACTGTTTTTT. Translating it yields CASSYESARREKLFF.

V gene TRBV27 combines with J gene TRBJ1-3, with a possible D match to TRBD1 (5 bases). Trimming stripped 6 bases from V and 2 bases from J, with 14 bases between. Germline CDR1 MNHEY, CDR2 SMNVEV (reference sequence). This CDR3 spans 15 amino acids. CDR3 coding DNA: TGTGCCAGCAGCCCTGATGGGGGGACTGGAAACACCATATATTTT. Residues: CASSPDGGTGNTIYF.

The chain links TRBV5-1 to TRBJ2-3, with D uncertain. V dropped 6 bases and J dropped 6 bases, with 11 bases sitting between them. The CDR3 runs to 12 residues. Germline CDR1 and CDR2: SGHRS and YFSETQ. CDR3 sequence (DNA): TGCGCCAGCAAAACCCGAGATGATACGCAGTATTTT. It specifies CASKTRDDTQYF.

The chain combines TRBV19 with TRBJ1-1; 8 bases map to TRBD1. From germline, CDR1 is LNHDA and CDR2 SQIVND (reference sequence). V lost 3 bases, J lost 4 bases, and 10 bases stayed unmatched. The CDR3 is 16 amino acids. CDR3: CASSMAGGFPGTEAFF. DNA for the CDR3: TGTGCCAGTAGTATGGCAGGGGGCTTCCCGGGCACTGAAGCTTTCTTT.

This clone was counted a single time. Compared with germline, one end of the junction differs, possibly owing to a read error. The chain recombines TRBV7-9 with TRBJ2-7; D perhaps matches TRBD2 (6 bases). CDR1 is SEHNR and CDR2 is FQNEAQ in the germline V gene (reference sequence). The CDR3 spans 17 residues. The CDR3 DNA sequence: TGTTCCAGCAGCTTAGAGACAGTCCTAGCGAATAGGGGCGAGCAGTACTTC. It specifies CSSSLETVLANRGEQYF. Together with reference TRBV7-9 and TRBJ2-7, the CDR3 gives the full variable domain: DTGVSQNPRHKITKRGQNVTFRCDPISEHNRLYWYRQTLGQGPEFLTYFQNEAQLEKSRLLSDRFSAERPKGSFSTLEIQRTEQGDSAMYLCSSSLETVLANRGEQYFGPGTRLTVT.

This sequence joins TRBV27 and TRBJ2-7, with TRBD1 matching 10 bases. The CDR3 has 14 amino acids. Germline CDR1 is MNHEY and CDR2 is SMNVEV (reference sequence). Losses at the gene ends were 6 bases for V and 2 bases for J; bases not matched to a gene: 4. CDR3 in amino acids: CASRPGTGAYEQYF. The CDR3 DNA follows: TGTGCCAGCAGACCCGGGACAGGGGCCTACGAGCAGTACTTC.

The chain joins TRBV15 to TRBJ1-2; TRBD1 aligns across 10 bases. Germline V gives CDR1 LNHNV, CDR2 YYDKDF (reference sequence). This CDR3 has 15 residues. V shed 5 bases and J 2 bases; nucleotides not matched to a gene: 5. The CDR3 DNA reads as TGTGCCACCAGCCTAGAGACAGGGGGCAACTATGGCTACACCTTC. It specifies CATSLETGGNYGYTF. The full variable domain, its missing parts supplied by reference TRBV15 and TRBJ1-2, is DAMVIQNPRYQVTQFGKPVTLSCSQTLNHNVMYWYQQKSSQAPKLLFHYYDKDFNNEADTPDNFQSRRPNTSFCFLDIRSPGLGDTAMYLCATSLETGGNYGYTFGSGTRLTVV.

This chain uses TRBV6-5 with TRBJ2-7, with D perhaps TRBD2 (6 bases). The CDR3 runs 15 residues. Germline CDR1 reads MNHEY; CDR2 reads SVGAGI. V was cut by 5 bases and J by 2 bases, with 16 bases left in between. CDR3: CASSGHGRGTYEQYF. CDR3 coding DNA: TGTGCCAGCAGTGGACATGGGCGGGGAACCTACGAGCAGTACTTC.

This chain links TRBV7-2 with TRBJ1-1, with D unresolved. Deletions cut 5 bases from V and 0 bases from J, with 13 bases between. Germline CDR1 is SGHTA and CDR2 is FQGNSA. The CDR3 sequence is 15 residues long. CDR3 loop: CASSPRNGMNTEAFF. DNA for the CDR3: TGTGCCAGCAGCCCGCGGAACGGGATGAACACTGAAGCTTTCTTT.

The rearrangement joins TRBV5-8 to TRBJ1-1; D uncertain. Trimming left V 2 bases short and J 3 bases short, with 8 bases between. Germline V gene sequence: CDR1 SGHTS, CDR2 YDEGEE. The CDR3 has 13 amino acids. The CDR3: CASSFERYTEAFF. The CDR3 DNA sequence: TGTGCCAGCAGCTTCGAGAGGTACACTGAAGCTTTCTTT. The entire variable domain, with the rest obtained from reference TRBV5-8 and TRBJ1-1, is as follows: EAGVTQSPTHLIKTRGQQATLRCSPISGHTSVYWYQQALGLGLQFLLWYDEGEERNRGNFPPRFSGRQFPNYSSELNVNALELEDSALYLCASSFERYTEAFFGQGTRLTVV.

The chain recombines TRBV4-3 with TRBJ2-1, with D tentatively TRBD2 (6 bases). Germline CDR1 reads LGHNA; CDR2 reads YSLEER. This CDR3 region has 15 residues. The V gene lost 1 base and the J gene lost 4 bases, with 11 bases spanning the gap. CDR3 nucleotide sequence: TGCGCCAGCAGCCAAGCAGGCGGGGCGTACAATGAGCAGTTCTTC. It specifies CASSQAGGAYNEQFF.

The rearrangement joins TRBV6-1 to TRBJ1-1, with D perhaps TRBD1 (5 bases). The germline V gene has CDR1 MNHNS and CDR2 SASEGT. The CDR3 spans 15 residues. Trimming left V 5 bases short and J 1 base short, with 14 bases between. The CDR3: CASSSPGRQNTEAFF. CDR3 sequence (DNA): TGTGCCAGCAGTAGTCCAGGGAGGCAGAACACTGAAGCTTTCTTT.

V is TRBV13 and J is TRBJ1-1, with 8 bases matching TRBD1. Losses at the gene ends were 0 bases for V and 1 base for J; bases not matched to a gene: 1. From germline, CDR1 is PRHDT and CDR2 FYEKMQ (reference sequence). The CDR3 runs to 15 residues. The CDR3 sequence: CASSLGGTGNTEAFF. CDR3 coding DNA: TGTGCCAGCAGCTTAGGGGGGACAGGGAACACTGAAGCTTTCTTT.

This chain uses TRBV7-9 with TRBJ1-2, with D perhaps matching TRBD1 (6 bases). V was shortened by 1 base and J by 4 bases, with 7 bases between the two germline ends. The CDR3 runs to 13 residues. Germline values: CDR1 SEHNR, CDR2 FQNEAQ (reference sequence). The CDR3 protein is CASSLEGGYGYTF. The CDR3 DNA is TGTGCCAGCAGCTTAGAAGGGGGCTATGGCTACACCTTC.